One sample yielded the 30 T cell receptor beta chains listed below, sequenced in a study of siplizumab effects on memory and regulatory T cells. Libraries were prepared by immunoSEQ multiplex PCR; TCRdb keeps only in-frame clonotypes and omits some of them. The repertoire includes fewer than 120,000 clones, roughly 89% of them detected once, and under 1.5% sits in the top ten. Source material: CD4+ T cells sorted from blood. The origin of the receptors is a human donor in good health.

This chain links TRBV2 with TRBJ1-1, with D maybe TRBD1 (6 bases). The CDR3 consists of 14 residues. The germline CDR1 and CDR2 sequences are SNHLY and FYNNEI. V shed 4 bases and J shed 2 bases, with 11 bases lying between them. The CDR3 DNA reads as TGTGCCAGCAGTGTTGGCAGGGGAAACACTGAAGCTTTCTTT. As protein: CASSVGRGNTEAFF.

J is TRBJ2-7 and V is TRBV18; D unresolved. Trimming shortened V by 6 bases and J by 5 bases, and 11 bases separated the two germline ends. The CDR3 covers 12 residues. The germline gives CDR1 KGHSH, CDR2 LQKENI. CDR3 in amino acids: CASSQTQNEQYF. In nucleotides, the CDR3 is TGTGCCAGCTCTCAGACTCAAAACGAGCAGTACTTC.

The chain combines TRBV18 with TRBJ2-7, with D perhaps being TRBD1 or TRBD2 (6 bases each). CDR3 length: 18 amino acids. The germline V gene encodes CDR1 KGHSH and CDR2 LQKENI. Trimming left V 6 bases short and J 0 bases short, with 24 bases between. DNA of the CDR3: TGTGCCAGCTCCCCGACGTCGGGGGCCCTATCTAGCTCCTACGAGCAGTACTTC. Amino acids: CASSPTSGALSSSYEQYF.

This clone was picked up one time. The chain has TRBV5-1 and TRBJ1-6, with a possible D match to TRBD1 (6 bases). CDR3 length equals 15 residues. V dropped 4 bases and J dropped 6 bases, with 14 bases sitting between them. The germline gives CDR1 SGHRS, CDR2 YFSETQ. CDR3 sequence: CASSLDSRGNSPLHF. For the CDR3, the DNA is TGCGCCAGCAGCCTGGATAGCAGGGGTAATTCACCCCTCCACTTT.

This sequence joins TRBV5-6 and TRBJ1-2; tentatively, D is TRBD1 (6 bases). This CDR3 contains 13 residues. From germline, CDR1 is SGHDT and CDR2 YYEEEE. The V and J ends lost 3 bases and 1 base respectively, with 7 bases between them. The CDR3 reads CASSSDSNYGYTF. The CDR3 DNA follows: TGTGCCAGCAGCTCGGACAGTAACTATGGCTACACCTTC.

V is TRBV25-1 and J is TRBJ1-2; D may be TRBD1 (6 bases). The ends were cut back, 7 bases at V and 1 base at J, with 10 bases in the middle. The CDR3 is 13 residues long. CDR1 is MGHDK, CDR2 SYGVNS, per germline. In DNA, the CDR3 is TGTGCCAGCACGGACAGCAATAACTATGGCTACACCTTC. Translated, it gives CASTDSNNYGYTF.

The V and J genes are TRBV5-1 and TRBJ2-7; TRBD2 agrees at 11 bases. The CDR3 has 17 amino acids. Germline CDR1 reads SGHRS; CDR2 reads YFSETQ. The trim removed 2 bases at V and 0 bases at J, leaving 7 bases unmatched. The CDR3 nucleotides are TGCGCCAGCAGCTTTGGAGCTAGCGGGGGGACCTCCTACGAGCAGTACTTC. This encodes CASSFGASGGTSYEQYF.

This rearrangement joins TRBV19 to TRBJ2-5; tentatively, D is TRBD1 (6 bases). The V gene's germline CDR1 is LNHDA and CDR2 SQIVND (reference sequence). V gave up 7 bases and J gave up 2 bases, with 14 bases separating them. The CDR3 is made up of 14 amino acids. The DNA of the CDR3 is TGTGCCAGTACTGGACAGATCGGGCAAGAGACCCAGTACTTC. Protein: CASTGQIGQETQYF.

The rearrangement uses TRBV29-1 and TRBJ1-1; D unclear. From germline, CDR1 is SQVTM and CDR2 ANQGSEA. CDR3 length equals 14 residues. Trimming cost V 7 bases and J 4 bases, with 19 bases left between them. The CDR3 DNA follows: TGCAGCGCCCGACTAGGATTCCCCGGCACTGAAGCTTTCTTT. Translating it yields CSARLGFPGTEAFF.

This chain's CDR3 is CASSGREIGNEQFF. CDR3 DNA sequence: TGTGCCAGCTCAGGGCGGGAGATTGGCAATGAGCAGTTCTTC. V usage is TRBV18 and J usage is TRBJ2-1; 7 bases are shared with TRBD2. Losses at the gene ends were 5 bases for V and 6 bases for J; bases not matched to a gene: 7. This CDR3 spans 14 amino acids. Germline V CDR1 and CDR2: KGHSH, LQKENI.

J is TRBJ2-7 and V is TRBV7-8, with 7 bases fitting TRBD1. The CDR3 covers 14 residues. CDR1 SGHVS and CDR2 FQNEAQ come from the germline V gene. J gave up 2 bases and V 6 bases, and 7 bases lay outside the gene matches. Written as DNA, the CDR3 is TGTGCCAGCAGGACCTCCCAGGGGGCCTACGAGCAGTACTTC. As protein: CASRTSQGAYEQYF.

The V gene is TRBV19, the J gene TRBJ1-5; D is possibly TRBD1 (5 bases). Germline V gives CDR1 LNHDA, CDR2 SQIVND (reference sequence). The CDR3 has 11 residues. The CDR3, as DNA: TGTGCTTCAGGGTTCAATCAGCCCCAGCATTTT. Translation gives CASGFNQPQHF.

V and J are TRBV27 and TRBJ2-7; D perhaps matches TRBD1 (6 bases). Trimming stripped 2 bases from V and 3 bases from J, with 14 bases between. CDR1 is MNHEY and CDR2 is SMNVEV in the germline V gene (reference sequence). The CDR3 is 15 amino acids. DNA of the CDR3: TGTGCCAGCAGTTTAACTCCTCAGGGGCTCTACGAGCAGTACTTC. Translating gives CASSLTPQGLYEQYF.

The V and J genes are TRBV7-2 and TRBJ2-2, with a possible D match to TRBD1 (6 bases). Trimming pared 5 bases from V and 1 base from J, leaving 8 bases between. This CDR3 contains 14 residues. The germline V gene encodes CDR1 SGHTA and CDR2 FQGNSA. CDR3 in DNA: TGTGCCAGCAGCACAGGGATGAACACCGGGGAGCTGTTTTTT. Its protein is CASSTGMNTGELFF.

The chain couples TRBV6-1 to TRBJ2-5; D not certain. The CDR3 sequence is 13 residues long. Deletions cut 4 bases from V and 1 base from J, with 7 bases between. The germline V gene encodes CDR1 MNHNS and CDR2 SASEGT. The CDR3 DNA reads TGTGCCAGCAGTGTGCTCTCCCAAGAGACCCAGTACTTC. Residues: CASSVLSQETQYF.

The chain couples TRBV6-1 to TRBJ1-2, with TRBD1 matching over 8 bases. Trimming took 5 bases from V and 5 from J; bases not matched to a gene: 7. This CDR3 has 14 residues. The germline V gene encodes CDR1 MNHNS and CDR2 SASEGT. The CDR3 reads CASSPAGGRYGYTF. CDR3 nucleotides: TGTGCCAGCAGTCCCGCAGGGGGCAGGTATGGCTACACCTTC.

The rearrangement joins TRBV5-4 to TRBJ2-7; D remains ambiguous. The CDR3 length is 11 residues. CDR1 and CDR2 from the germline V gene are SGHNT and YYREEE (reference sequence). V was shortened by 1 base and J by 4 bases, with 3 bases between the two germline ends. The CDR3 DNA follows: TGTGCCAGCAGCTTGTATTACGAGCAGTACTTC. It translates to CASSLYYEQYF.

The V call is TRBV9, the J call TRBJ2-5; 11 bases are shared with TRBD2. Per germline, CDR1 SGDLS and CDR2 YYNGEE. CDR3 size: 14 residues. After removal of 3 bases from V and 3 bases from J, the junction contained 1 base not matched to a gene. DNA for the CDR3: TGTGCCAGCAGCGCGGGACTAGCGGAAGAGACCCAGTACTTC. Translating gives CASSAGLAEETQYF.

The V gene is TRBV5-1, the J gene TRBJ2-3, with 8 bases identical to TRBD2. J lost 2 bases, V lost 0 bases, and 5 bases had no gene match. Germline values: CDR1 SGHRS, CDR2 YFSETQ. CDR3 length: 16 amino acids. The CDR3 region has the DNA TGCGCCAGCAGCTTGGGTGTAGCGGGACTCACAGATACGCAGTATTTT. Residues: CASSLGVAGLTDTQYF.

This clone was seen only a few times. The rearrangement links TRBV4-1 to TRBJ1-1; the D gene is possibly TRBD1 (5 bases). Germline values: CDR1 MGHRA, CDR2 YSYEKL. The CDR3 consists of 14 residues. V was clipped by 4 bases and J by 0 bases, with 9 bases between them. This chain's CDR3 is CASSPRDLNTEAFF. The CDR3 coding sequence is TGCGCCAGCAGCCCACGGGACTTGAACACTGAAGCTTTCTTT.

The CDR3 sequence is CASSLVGYDTEQYF. CDR3 nucleotide sequence: TGCGCCAGCAGCTTGGTCGGATATGATACCGAGCAGTACTTC. This rearrangement joins TRBV5-1 to TRBJ2-7; no clear D. V was trimmed by 0 bases and J by 6 bases, leaving 13 bases between them. This CDR3 comprises 14 residues. The germline CDR1 and CDR2 sequences are SGHRS and YFSETQ. The whole variable domain, remainder taken from reference TRBV5-1 and TRBJ2-7, is KAGVTQTPRYLIKTRGQQVTLSCSPISGHRSVSWYQQTPGQGLQFLFEYFSETQRNKGNFPGRFSGRQFSNSRSEMNVSTLELGDSALYLCASSLVGYDTEQYFGPGTRLTVT.

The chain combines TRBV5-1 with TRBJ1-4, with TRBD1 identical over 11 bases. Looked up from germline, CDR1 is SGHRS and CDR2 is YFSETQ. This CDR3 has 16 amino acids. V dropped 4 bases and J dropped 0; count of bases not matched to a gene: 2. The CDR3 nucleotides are TGCGCCAGCAGCATGGGACAGGGGGCAACTAATGAAAAACTGTTTTTT. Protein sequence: CASSMGQGATNEKLFF.

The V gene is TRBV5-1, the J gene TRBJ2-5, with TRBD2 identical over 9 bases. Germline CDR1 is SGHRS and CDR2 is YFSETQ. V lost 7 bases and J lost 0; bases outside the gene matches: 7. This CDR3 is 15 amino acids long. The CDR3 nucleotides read TGCGCCAGCGCGACTAGCGGTGTGTACCAAGAGACCCAGTACTTC. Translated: CASATSGVYQETQYF.

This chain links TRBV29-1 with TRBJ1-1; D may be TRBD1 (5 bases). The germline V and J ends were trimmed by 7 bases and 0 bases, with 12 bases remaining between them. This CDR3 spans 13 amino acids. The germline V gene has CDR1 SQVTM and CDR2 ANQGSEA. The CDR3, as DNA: TGCAGCGGCATGGGGCTTCTGAACACTGAAGCTTTCTTT. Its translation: CSGMGLLNTEAFF.

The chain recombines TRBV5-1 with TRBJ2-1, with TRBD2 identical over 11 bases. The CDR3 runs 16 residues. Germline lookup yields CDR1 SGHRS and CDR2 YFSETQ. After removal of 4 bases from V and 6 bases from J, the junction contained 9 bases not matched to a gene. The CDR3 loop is CASSHPGLAALNEQFF. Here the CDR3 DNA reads TGCGCCAGCAGCCATCCGGGACTAGCGGCCCTCAATGAGCAGTTCTTC.

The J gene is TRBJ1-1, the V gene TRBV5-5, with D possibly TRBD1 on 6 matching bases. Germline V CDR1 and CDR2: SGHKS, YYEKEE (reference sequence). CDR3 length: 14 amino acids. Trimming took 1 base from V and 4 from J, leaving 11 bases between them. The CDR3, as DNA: TGTGCCAGCAGCTTGTTTCAGGGGACCACTGAAGCTTTCTTT. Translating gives CASSLFQGTTEAFF.

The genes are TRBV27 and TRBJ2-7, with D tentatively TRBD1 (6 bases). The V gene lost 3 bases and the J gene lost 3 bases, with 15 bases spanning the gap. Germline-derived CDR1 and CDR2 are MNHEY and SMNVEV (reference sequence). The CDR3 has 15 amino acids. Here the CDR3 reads CASSFVGAAGYEQYF. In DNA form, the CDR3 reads TGTGCCAGCAGTTTCGTGGGGGCGGCGGGCTACGAGCAGTACTTC.

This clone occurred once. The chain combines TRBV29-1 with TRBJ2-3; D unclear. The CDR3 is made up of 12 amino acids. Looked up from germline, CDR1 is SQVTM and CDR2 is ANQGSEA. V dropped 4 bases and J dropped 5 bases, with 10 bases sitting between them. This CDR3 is CSVGAQVDTQYF. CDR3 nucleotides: TGCAGCGTTGGGGCTCAGGTAGATACGCAGTATTTT.

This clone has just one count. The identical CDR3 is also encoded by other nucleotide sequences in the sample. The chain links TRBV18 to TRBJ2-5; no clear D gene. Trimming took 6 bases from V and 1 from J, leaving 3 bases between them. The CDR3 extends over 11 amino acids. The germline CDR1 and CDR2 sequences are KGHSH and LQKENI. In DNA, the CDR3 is TGTGCCAGCTCGCCCCAAGAGACCCAGTACTTC. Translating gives CASSPQETQYF.

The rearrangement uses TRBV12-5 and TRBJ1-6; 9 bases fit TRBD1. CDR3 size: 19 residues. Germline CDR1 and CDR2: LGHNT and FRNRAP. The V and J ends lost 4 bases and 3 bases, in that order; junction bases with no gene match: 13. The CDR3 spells CASGSAGTGLRGYNSPLHF. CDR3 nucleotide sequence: TGTGCTAGTGGTTCGGCCGGGACAGGGCTGCGGGGCTATAATTCACCCCTCCACTTT.